What follows are 22 T cell receptor beta chains derived from one specimen sequenced in a study of blood T cell repertoires in COVID-19. Repertoires were generated with immunoSEQ multiplex PCR, while TCRdb's copy carries only in-frame clones and drops some. This table has a few hundred thousand clones, roughly four fifths appearing once. Source material: PBMCs or T cells enriched from blood (not recorded which). These receptors were obtained from a woman between 50 and 59 years old who had recovered from COVID-19.

This chain joins TRBV30 and TRBJ1-1; no clear D. Germline V CDR1 and CDR2: GTSNPN, SVGIG (reference sequence). CDR3 length equals 13 residues. The V end lost 7 bases, the J end lost 0 bases, and 12 bases lay between the germline ends. The CDR3: CAFCQNLNTEAFF. CDR3 in DNA: TGTGCCTTCTGCCAGAATTTGAACACTGAAGCTTTCTTT.

Only a few counts were recorded for this clone. The chain carries TRBV15 and TRBJ1-2, with no clear D. The length of the CDR3 is 11 residues. Trimming pared 0 bases from V and 8 bases from J, leaving 4 bases between. Germline V lookup: CDR1 LNHNV, CDR2 YYDKDF (reference sequence). In DNA form, the CDR3 reads TGTGCCACCAGCAGAGATAGAGGCTACACCTTC. Its translation: CATSRDRGYTF. The full variable domain, with the rest looked up from reference TRBV15 and TRBJ1-2, is DAMVIQNPRYQVTQFGKPVTLSCSQTLNHNVMYWYQQKSSQAPKLLFHYYDKDFNNEADTPDNFQSRRPNTSFCFLDIRSPGLGDTAMYLCATSRDRGYTFGSGTRLTVV.

The rearrangement links TRBV6-5 to TRBJ1-2; a possible D gene is TRBD1 (5 bases). Germline V CDR1 and CDR2: MNHEY, SVGAGI. Trimming left V 10 bases short and J 5 bases short, with 11 bases between. The CDR3 length is 11 residues. The CDR3 loop is CATTDSYGYTF. CDR3 coding DNA: TGTGCCACCACAGACAGTTATGGCTACACCTTC.

This clone turned up a few times. CDR3 amino acids: CASRPPPGSRGLETQYF. CDR3 nucleotides: TGTGCCAGCAGGCCGCCCCCTGGAAGTCGAGGTTTAGAGACCCAGTACTTC. The V gene is TRBV2, the J gene TRBJ2-5; D remains unclear. The length of the CDR3 is 17 residues. Germline V lookup: CDR1 SNHLY, CDR2 FYNNEI. Trimming shortened V by 6 bases and J by 4 bases, and 24 bases separated the two germline ends.

The chain recombines TRBV7-8 with TRBJ2-5; no definite D call. Trimming cost V 5 bases and J 4 bases, with 8 bases left between them. Germline V gene sequence: CDR1 SGHVS, CDR2 FQNEAQ. The CDR3 has 12 amino acids. Written as DNA, the CDR3 is TGTGCCAGCAGCCCGGTGTTAGAGACCCAGTACTTC. Residues: CASSPVLETQYF. Full variable domain (missing parts from reference TRBV7-8 and TRBJ2-5): GAGVSQSPRYKVAKRGQDVALRCDPISGHVSLFWYQQALGQGPEFLTYFQNEAQLDKSGLPSDRFFAERPEGSVSTLKIQRTQQEDSAVYLCASSPVLETQYFGPGTRLLVL.

V usage is TRBV12-3 or TRBV12-4 and J usage is TRBJ1-2, with D perhaps TRBD1 (5 bases). The V gene lost 6 bases and the J gene lost 2 bases, with 10 bases spanning the gap. The CDR3 runs to 13 residues. CDR3 bases: TGTGCCAGCAGGGCAGGGCCAAACTATGGCTACACCTTC. This sequence encodes CASRAGPNYGYTF.

This chain links TRBV19 with TRBJ1-6, with D possibly being TRBD1 (5 bases). Between the trimmed V and J ends, which lost 5 bases and 7 bases, there was a span of 15 bases. This CDR3 is 15 amino acids long. CDR1 is LNHDA, CDR2 SQIVND, per germline (reference sequence). Here the CDR3 reads CASSQTGLSNSPLHF. The CDR3 coding sequence is TGTGCCAGTAGTCAAACGGGACTGTCAAATTCACCCCTCCACTTT.

The table lists this clone with a count of one. The chain recombines TRBV7-9 with TRBJ2-2, with TRBD2 identical over 7 bases. This CDR3 has 17 residues. With 2 bases clipped from V and 0 bases from J, the junction kept 6 bases outside the gene matches. Germline CDR1 and CDR2: SEHNR and FQNEAQ (reference sequence). CDR3: CASSLRGGVANTGELFF. CDR3 sequence (DNA): TGTGCCAGCAGCTTAAGGGGAGGGGTCGCGAACACCGGGGAGCTGTTTTTT.

V usage is TRBV3-1 (or the pseudogene TRBV3-2) and J usage is TRBJ2-3; 11 bases are a match to TRBD2. This CDR3 region has 17 residues. Unmatched junction bases numbered 12, after V lost 7 bases and J lost 3 bases. Germline CDR1 and CDR2: LGHDT and YNNKEL (reference sequence). As DNA, the CDR3 is TGTGCCAGCATCTCAGAGACTAGCGGGATTTTAACAGATACGCAGTATTTT. This encodes CASISETSGILTDTQYF.

The chain links TRBV6-5 to TRBJ1-4, with 8 nucleotides matching TRBD1. J gave up 1 base and V 10 bases, and 8 bases lay outside the gene matches. This CDR3 contains 15 residues. The germline V gene has CDR1 MNHEY and CDR2 SVGAGI. CDR3 nucleotide sequence: TGTGCCACCATGACAGGGGCTCGAACTAATGAAAAACTGTTTTTT. As protein: CATMTGARTNEKLFF.

The V gene is TRBV15, the J gene TRBJ1-1; tentatively, D is TRBD1 (5 bases). Trimming pared 4 bases from V and 1 base from J, leaving 16 bases between. CDR1 is LNHNV, CDR2 YYDKDF, per germline (reference sequence). The CDR3 is made up of 16 amino acids. CDR3 DNA sequence: TGTGCCACCAGCAACGGGGCGAGGGAGGGGAACACTGAAGCTTTCTTT. Translation: CATSNGAREGNTEAFF. The variable domain in full, completed from reference TRBV15 and TRBJ1-1, reads DAMVIQNPRYQVTQFGKPVTLSCSQTLNHNVMYWYQQKSSQAPKLLFHYYDKDFNNEADTPDNFQSRRPNTSFCFLDIRSPGLGDTAMYLCATSNGAREGNTEAFFGQGTRLTVV.

The CDR3 is CASSIHRDSGELFF. The CDR3 coding sequence is TGTGCCAGTAGTATACACAGGGATTCCGGGGAGCTGTTTTTT. The chain combines TRBV19 with TRBJ2-2; tentatively, D is TRBD1 (6 bases). This CDR3 has 14 amino acids. From germline, CDR1 is LNHDA and CDR2 SQIVND (reference sequence). Trimming took 2 bases from V and 6 from J, leaving 10 bases between them.

This clone has a single count. The chain recombines TRBV30 with TRBJ1-1, with D uncertain. This CDR3 comprises 13 residues. Per the germline V gene, CDR1 is GTSNPN and CDR2 is SVGIG (reference sequence). Trimming pared 2 bases from V and 1 base from J, leaving 8 bases between. CDR3 nucleotides: TGTGCCTGGAGTTGGGAGACGAACACTGAAGCTTTCTTT. Its protein is CAWSWETNTEAFF. The full variable domain, in which reference TRBV30 and TRBJ1-1 provide the parts outside the CDR3, is SQTIHQWPATLVQPVGSPLSLECTVEGTSNPNLYWYRQAAGRGLQLLFYSVGIGQISSEVPQNLSASRPQDRQFILSSKKLLLSDSGFYLCAWSWETNTEAFFGQGTRLTVV.

The chain carries TRBV7-2 and TRBJ1-5; TRBD1 matches 7 bases. The germline gives CDR1 SGHTA, CDR2 FQGNSA. CDR3 length: 15 amino acids. J was trimmed by 3 bases and V by 5 bases; bases with no gene match: 7. In nucleotides, the CDR3 is TGTGCCAGCAGCCCAGAAGGGGGCCACAATCAGCCCCAGCATTTT. This codes for CASSPEGGHNQPQHF.

The rearrangement joins TRBV4-2 to TRBJ2-1; 7 bases match TRBD2. There are 15 residues in the CDR3. V lost 1 base, J lost 4 bases, and 4 bases stayed unmatched. Looked up from germline, CDR1 is LGHNA and CDR2 is YNFKEQ. The CDR3 here is CASSQGAGLYNEQFF. DNA for the CDR3: TGTGCCAGCAGCCAAGGAGCGGGACTTTACAATGAGCAGTTCTTC.

This chain uses TRBV7-6 with TRBJ2-2; 10 positions match TRBD2. The CDR3 has 17 amino acids. The germline V gene encodes CDR1 SGHVS and CDR2 FNYEAQ. V trimming: 2 bases; J trimming: 5 bases; junction bases outside the gene matches: 8. CDR3 region: CASSLLSGRASTGELFF. DNA for the CDR3: TGTGCCAGCAGCTTACTAAGCGGGAGGGCGTCGACCGGGGAGCTGTTTTTT.

J is TRBJ1-4 and V is TRBV6-5, with 7 bases fitting TRBD1. CDR1 is MNHEY and CDR2 is SVGAGI in the germline V gene. The CDR3 loop spans 13 amino acids. With 5 bases clipped from V and 10 bases from J, the junction kept 7 bases outside the gene matches. The CDR3: CASSLDRVGKLFF. The CDR3 DNA is TGTGCCAGCAGTCTAGACAGGGTTGGAAAACTGTTTTTT.

In DNA, the CDR3 is TGCAGCGTTGAGGCACAGGGAACAGGTGGCTACACCTTC. Protein product: CSVEAQGTGGYTF. The chain uses TRBV29-1 and TRBJ1-2; the D gene is possibly TRBD1 (6 bases). Germline CDR1 and CDR2: SQVTM and ANQGSEA. V was clipped by 3 bases and J by 7 bases, with 15 bases between them. This CDR3 has 13 residues.

The gene calls are TRBV30 and TRBJ2-3; possible D gene TRBD2, 5 bases. CDR1 and CDR2 (germline): GTSNPN, SVGIG (reference sequence). V lost 3 bases to trimming and J lost 6 bases, with 13 bases between them. This CDR3 has 13 amino acids. CDR3 amino acids: CAWRPAGVDTQYF. CDR3 sequence (DNA): TGTGCCTGGAGGCCCGCCGGGGTGGATACGCAGTATTTT.

The J gene is TRBJ2-3, the V gene TRBV29-1, with TRBD1 matching over 8 bases. Germline V gene data show CDR1 as SQVTM and CDR2 as ANQGSEA. The ends lost 8 bases at V and 4 bases at J; junction bases unmatched: 8. The CDR3 is made up of 13 amino acids. CDR3 sequence reads: CSTDRGISDTQYF. The CDR3 DNA sequence: TGCAGCACAGACAGGGGTATCTCAGATACGCAGTATTTT.

A single count supports this clone. This chain uses TRBV11-2 with TRBJ1-1, with 10 bases matching TRBD1. The CDR3 has 13 residues. Per germline, CDR1 SGHAT and CDR2 FQNNGV. The CDR3: CATLRQGATEAFF. The CDR3 DNA follows: TGTGCAACTCTCCGACAGGGGGCCACTGAAGCTTTCTTT. The entire variable domain, with the rest obtained from reference TRBV11-2 and TRBJ1-1, is as follows: EAGVAQSPRYKIIEKRQSVAFWCNPISGHATLYWYQQILGQGPKLLIQFQNNGVVDDSQLPKDRFSAERLKGVDSTLKIQPAKLEDSAVYLCATLRQGATEAFFGQGTRLTVV.

This sequence joins TRBV29-1 and TRBJ1-1, with D tentatively TRBD1 (6 bases). The germline CDR1 and CDR2 sequences are SQVTM and ANQGSEA. The CDR3 runs to 12 residues. The V end was cut by 7 bases, the J end by 11 bases, with 20 bases between. The CDR3 loop is CSALGADSQAFF. CDR3 nucleotides: TGCAGCGCGCTGGGGGCTGACTCGCAGGCTTTCTTT.